This T cell receptor (beta chain) was documented in a study of blood T cell repertoires in COVID-19. Per germline, CDR1 SGHNT and CDR2 YYREEE (reference sequence). This CDR3 is 14 amino acids long. The V and J ends lost 0 bases and 7 bases, in that order; junction bases with no gene match: 7. Under the authors' procedure: It was from reference gene primer amplification that nucleated cell counts were estimated. Here immunoSEQ multiplex PCR was the method, and the copy in TCRdb shows in-frame clones only, minus some. That table supplies the V and J calls and clone size; D and trimming were determined from the DNA. The table records about 190,000 clones, roughly 80% of them present only once.

The material sequenced was peripheral blood. This chain connects TRBV5-4 to TRBJ2-7; 7 positions agree with TRBD2. The TCR sequence derives from a man in his 60s with active or convalescent COVID-19. The CDR3 loop reads CASSLEISGGEQYF. The CDR3 DNA reads TGTGCCAGCAGCTTGGAGATCTCCGGGGGGGAGCAGTACTTC. Drawing the rest from reference TRBV5-4 and TRBJ2-7, the complete variable domain is ETGVTQSPTHLIKTRGQQVTLRCSSQSGHNTVSWYQQALGQGPQFIFQYYREEENGRGNFPPRFSGLQFPNYSSELNVNALELDDSALYLCASSLEISGGEQYFGPGTRLTVT.